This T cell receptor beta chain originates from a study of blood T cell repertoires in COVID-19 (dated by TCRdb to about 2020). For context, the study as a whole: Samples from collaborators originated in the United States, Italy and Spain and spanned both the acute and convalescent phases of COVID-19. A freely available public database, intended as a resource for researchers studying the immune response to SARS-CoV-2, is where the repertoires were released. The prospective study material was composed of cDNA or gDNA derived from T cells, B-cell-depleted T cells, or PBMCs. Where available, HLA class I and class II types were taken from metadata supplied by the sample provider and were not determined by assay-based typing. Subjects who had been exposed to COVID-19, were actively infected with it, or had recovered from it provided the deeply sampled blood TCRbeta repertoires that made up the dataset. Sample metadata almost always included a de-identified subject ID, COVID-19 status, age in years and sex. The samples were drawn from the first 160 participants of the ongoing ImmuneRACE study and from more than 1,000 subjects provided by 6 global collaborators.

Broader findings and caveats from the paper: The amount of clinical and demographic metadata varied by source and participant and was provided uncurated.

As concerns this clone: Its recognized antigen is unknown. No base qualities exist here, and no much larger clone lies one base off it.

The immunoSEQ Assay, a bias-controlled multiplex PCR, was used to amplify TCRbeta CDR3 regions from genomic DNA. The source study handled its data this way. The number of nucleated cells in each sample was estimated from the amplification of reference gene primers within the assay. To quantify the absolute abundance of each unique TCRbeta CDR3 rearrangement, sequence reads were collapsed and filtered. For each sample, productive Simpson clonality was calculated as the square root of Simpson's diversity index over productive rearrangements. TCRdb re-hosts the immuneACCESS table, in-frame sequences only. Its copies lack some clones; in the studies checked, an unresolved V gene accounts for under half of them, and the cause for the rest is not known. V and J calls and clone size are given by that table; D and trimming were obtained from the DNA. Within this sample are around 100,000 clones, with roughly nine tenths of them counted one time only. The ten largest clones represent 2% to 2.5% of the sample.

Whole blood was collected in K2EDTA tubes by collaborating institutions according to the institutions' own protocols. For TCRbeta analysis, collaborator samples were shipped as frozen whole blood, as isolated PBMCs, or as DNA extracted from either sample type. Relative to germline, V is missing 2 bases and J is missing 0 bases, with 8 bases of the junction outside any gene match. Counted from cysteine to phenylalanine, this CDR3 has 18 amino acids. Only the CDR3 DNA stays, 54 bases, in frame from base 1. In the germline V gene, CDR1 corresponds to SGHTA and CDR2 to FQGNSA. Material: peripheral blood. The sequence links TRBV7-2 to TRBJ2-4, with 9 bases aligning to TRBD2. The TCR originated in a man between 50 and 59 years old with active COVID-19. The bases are TGTGCCAGCAGCTTATTTTTAGCGGGAGTGAGAGCCAAAAACATTCAGTACTTC. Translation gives CASSLFLAGVRAKNIQYF.